These 20 T cell receptor beta chains originate from one sample sequenced in a study of cytomegalovirus exposure and HLA in healthy donors. The PCR had 60 Vbeta and 13 Jbeta primers. Measured with immunoSEQ multiplex PCR; TCRdb has only the in-frame clones, and not every one. This listing includes roughly 30,000 clones. Sequenced: PBMCs. These receptors originate from a female donor in good health and CMV-seronegative.

This clone is called medium-sized based on its frequency. The CDR3 DNA is TGTGCCAGCAGTGGAAGGGGTCTAGATACGCAGTATTTT. It specifies CASSGRGLDTQYF. J is TRBJ2-3 and V is TRBV28; D possibly corresponds to TRBD1 (5 bases). Deletions cut 5 bases from V and 5 bases from J, with 11 bases between. CDR3 size: 13 residues. The germline gives CDR1 MDHEN, CDR2 SYDVKM.

This chain uses TRBV11-3 with TRBJ2-1; 8 nucleotides align to TRBD1. Germline loops: CDR1 SGHNT, CDR2 YENEEA. Trimming removed 1 base from V and 7 bases from J; junction bases left unmatched: 9. This CDR3 contains 16 residues. CDR3 nucleotides: TGTGCCAGCAGCTTAGGAGGTCAGGGGGCGCGGAATGAGCAGTTCTTC. Residues: CASSLGGQGARNEQFF.

The chain has TRBV9 and TRBJ1-2, with D unresolved. The CDR3 has 17 residues. V lost 0 bases and J lost 5, with 20 bases in between. The germline V gene has CDR1 SGDLS and CDR2 YYNGEE. CDR3 DNA sequence: TGTGCCAGCAGCGTAGGAACATCGGGGAGCGGTCTATATGGCTACACCTTC. Translation: CASSVGTSGSGLYGYTF.

V usage is TRBV11-2 and J usage is TRBJ2-1, with 12 bases identical to TRBD2. Germline-derived CDR1 and CDR2 are SGHAT and FQNNGV. V lost 5 bases, J lost 6 bases, and 8 bases stayed unmatched. This CDR3 spans 16 amino acids. The CDR3 DNA reads as TGTGCCAGCAGCGGAGCGACTAGCGGGGGTGGCAATGAGCAGTTCTTC. It yields the protein CASSGATSGGGNEQFF.

The chain joins TRBV6-5 to TRBJ1-5; 8 bases match TRBD1. V lost 6 bases, J lost 1 base, and 2 bases stayed unmatched. CDR1 is MNHEY, CDR2 SVGAGI, per germline. The CDR3 is 14 residues long. The CDR3 spells CASRRTGSNQPQHF. In DNA form, the CDR3 reads TGTGCCAGCAGGAGGACAGGGAGCAATCAGCCCCAGCATTTT.

The V gene is TRBV7-9, the J gene TRBJ2-3, with D perhaps matching TRBD2 (7 bases). Germline CDR1 is SEHNR and CDR2 is FQNEAQ (reference sequence). V shed 0 bases and J shed 2 bases, with 15 bases lying between them. The CDR3 is 17 amino acids. As DNA, the CDR3 is TGTGCCAGCAGCTTAGCACGAGGGGGGGGCCCCACAGATACGCAGTATTTT. This translates into CASSLARGGGPTDTQYF.

The chain has TRBV7-9 and TRBJ2-3, with D unresolved. Germline V gene lookup returns CDR1 SEHNR and CDR2 FQNEAQ (reference sequence). This CDR3 contains 11 residues. V was clipped by 5 bases and J by 5 bases, with 5 bases between them. CDR3 protein: CASSRRDTQYF. The CDR3 bases are TGTGCCAGCAGCCGCAGAGATACGCAGTATTTT.

The rearrangement links TRBV6-5 to TRBJ2-1; weak D call: TRBD2 (7 bases). Per germline, CDR1 MNHEY and CDR2 SVGAGI. This CDR3 has 15 residues. With 3 bases removed from V and 2 bases from J, the gap between germline ends came to 11 bases. The CDR3 region is CASSYSGGTYNEQFF. Written as DNA, the CDR3 is TGTGCCAGCAGTTATTCGGGGGGCACCTACAATGAGCAGTTCTTC.

This sequence joins TRBV28 and TRBJ1-2; a weak D match, TRBD1 (6 bases). CDR1 and CDR2 (germline): MDHEN, SYDVKM. The CDR3 is made up of 13 amino acids. Trimming removed 5 bases at V and 2 bases at J, with 9 bases between. CDR3 sequence: CASSQGGNYGYTF. CDR3 DNA: TGTGCCAGCAGTCAAGGGGGAAACTATGGCTACACCTTC.

The CDR3 nucleotides read TGCGCCAGCAGCTTGGGCCCCGCGGACAGGTTTAGAACAGATACGCAGTATTTT. It yields the protein CASSLGPADRFRTDTQYF. V is TRBV5-1 and J is TRBJ2-3, with 7 bases matching TRBD1. The CDR3 spans 18 residues. The J segment lost 3 bases and the V segment lost 0 bases, leaving 13 bases of the junction unmatched. The V gene's germline CDR1 is SGHRS and CDR2 YFSETQ.

V usage is TRBV7-3 and J usage is TRBJ2-3, with 9 bases identical to TRBD2. Unmatched junction bases numbered 4, after V lost 5 bases and J lost 1 base. This CDR3 spans 15 amino acids. CDR1 and CDR2 from the germline V gene are SGHTA and FQGTGA. The CDR3 loop is CASSPSGGRTDTQYF. The CDR3 DNA is TGTGCCAGCAGCCCAAGCGGGGGGCGCACAGATACGCAGTATTTT. Full variable domain (outside the CDR3, taken from reference TRBV7-3 and TRBJ2-3): GAGVSQTPSNKVTEKGKYVELRCDPISGHTALYWYRQSLGQGPEFLIYFQGTGAADDSGLPNDRFFAVRPEGSVSTLKIQRTERGDSAVYLCASSPSGGRTDTQYFGPGTRLTVL.

V usage is TRBV4-2 and J usage is TRBJ1-5, with D possibly matching TRBD1 (6 bases). The V gene lost 0 bases and the J gene lost 6 bases, with 21 bases spanning the gap. This CDR3 is 18 amino acids long. From germline, CDR1 is LGHNA and CDR2 YNFKEQ. The CDR3 DNA reads as TGTGCCAGCAGCCAAGAACGGGGCCCCGCAGGGGTGCGTCAGCCCCAGCATTTT. This encodes CASSQERGPAGVRQPQHF.

The CDR3 reads CASSYGGWGNTEAFF. The CDR3 region has the DNA TGTGCCAGCAGTTACGGGGGCTGGGGGAACACTGAAGCTTTCTTT. The V gene is TRBV6-6, the J gene TRBJ1-1; D perhaps matches TRBD1 (6 bases). CDR1 and CDR2 from the germline V gene are MNHNY and SVGAGI (reference sequence). The CDR3 is 15 amino acids. The V gene lost 2 bases and the J gene lost 1 base, with 11 bases spanning the gap.

The V gene is TRBV19, the J gene TRBJ2-2, with D hard to call. Trimming took 4 bases from V and 2 from J, leaving 5 bases between them. Germline CDR1 LNHDA, CDR2 SQIVND (reference sequence). The CDR3 length is 13 residues. The CDR3 region is CASSRGNTGELFF. CDR3 nucleotide sequence: TGTGCCAGTAGTAGAGGAAACACCGGGGAGCTGTTTTTT. The whole variable domain, filled in from reference TRBV19 and TRBJ2-2, reads DGGITQSPKYLFRKEGQNVTLSCEQNLNHDAMYWYRQDPGQGLRLIYYSQIVNDFQKGDIAEGYSVSREKKESFPLTVTSAQKNPTAFYLCASSRGNTGELFFGEGSRLTVL.

V is TRBV29-1 and J is TRBJ2-1; no reliable D call. Germline V CDR1 and CDR2: SQVTM, ANQGSEA. This CDR3 is 14 amino acids long. V lost 3 bases and J 7 bases, leaving 16 bases between the germline ends. CDR3 bases: TGCAGCGTTGAGCAGGTAGTGGGTCGGAATGAGCAGTTCTTC. Translation gives CSVEQVVGRNEQFF.

The chain carries TRBV4-2 and TRBJ1-2; 9 nucleotides match TRBD1. V was clipped by 0 bases and J by 5 bases; unmatched bases: 4. CDR3 length equals 15 residues. The germline gives CDR1 LGHNA, CDR2 YNFKEQ. The CDR3 protein is CASSQDRDRVYGYTF. The CDR3 coding sequence is TGTGCCAGCAGCCAAGATAGGGACAGGGTTTATGGCTACACCTTC.

The CDR3 spells CASIETLNTEAFF. DNA of the CDR3: TGTGCCAGCATTGAGACACTGAACACTGAAGCTTTCTTT. The chain joins TRBV6-1 to TRBJ1-1; D is unclear. This CDR3 spans 13 amino acids. Trimming shortened V by 7 bases and J by 0 bases, and 9 bases separated the two germline ends. Germline lookup yields CDR1 MNHNS and CDR2 SASEGT.

The chain couples TRBV7-9 to TRBJ1-1; 10 positions match TRBD1. Looked up from germline, CDR1 is SEHNR and CDR2 is FQNEAQ (reference sequence). This CDR3 is 15 amino acids long. V lost 5 bases and J lost 6; bases outside the gene matches: 9. The CDR3: CASSPEGGTGAEAFF. The CDR3 region has the DNA TGTGCCAGCAGCCCCGAGGGAGGGACAGGGGCTGAAGCTTTCTTT.

The chain combines TRBV4-3 with TRBJ1-1; D is ambiguous. V lost 0 bases to trimming and J lost 7 bases, with 9 bases between them. CDR3 length: 13 amino acids. Germline values: CDR1 LGHNA, CDR2 YSLEER. The CDR3 DNA is TGCGCCAGCAGCCAAGACAGGTGGCGTGAAGCTTTCTTT. Its translation is CASSQDRWREAFF.

V is TRBV11-1 and J is TRBJ2-3; D is possibly TRBD2 (5 bases). V lost 4 bases to trimming and J lost 2 bases, with 13 bases between them. The CDR3 totals 15 residues. Germline-derived CDR1 and CDR2 are SGHAT and FQDESV (reference sequence). CDR3 residues: CASSSALAITDTQYF. The DNA for the CDR3 is TGTGCCAGCAGCTCCGCGCTAGCCATCACAGATACGCAGTATTTT.